This T cell receptor (beta chain) came from a study of cytomegalovirus exposure and HLA in healthy donors. Germline CDR1 is SNHLY and CDR2 is FYNNEI. The germline V and J ends were trimmed by 4 bases and 6 bases, with 10 bases remaining between them. The CDR3 length is 13 residues. For this clone: Its antigen is not identified.

The study ran its PCR with 60 Vbeta and 13 Jbeta primers. Profiled with immunoSEQ multiplex PCR; TCRdb holds only in-frame clones, not every one. The repertoire holds under 300,000 clones, with approximately 80% as singletons. Points from the study as a whole: More than 150 TCR beta chains were listed as cytomegalovirus-associated. For most TCR beta V segments, an earlier analysis put the productive rate at about 90% or about 30% of the time. Reports described diagnosis of cytomegalovirus status by the classifier as highly specific and sensitive.

V gene TRBV2 combines with J gene TRBJ1-5; a weak D match, TRBD1 (5 bases). This clonotype was sampled from a woman aged 60-75 years in good health and CMV-seropositive. Material: PBMCs. The CDR3 DNA reads as TGTGCCAGCAGTGGGGGGGGTAGTCAGCCCCAGCATTTT. As protein: CASSGGGSQPQHF.